Below are 25 T cell receptor beta chains sequenced from a single sample in a study of technical replicates of blood from several donors. Repertoires were generated with immunoSEQ multiplex PCR, while TCRdb's copy carries only in-frame clones and drops some. This sample has around 80,000 clones; about 95% occur once, and the top ten carry 0.38%. Sequenced sample: T cells isolated from PBMCs. These receptors came from a human donor in good health.

V is TRBV11-2 and J is TRBJ1-5; 7 nucleotides match TRBD1. The CDR3 extends over 12 amino acids. The V gene's germline CDR1 is SGHAT and CDR2 FQNNGV. The V segment lost 4 bases and the J segment 7 bases; nucleotides outside the gene matches: 1. The CDR3 DNA reads TGTGCCAGCAGCTCAGGGGGACAGCCCCAGCATTTT. Translating it yields CASSSGGQPQHF.

The chain combines TRBV9 with TRBJ1-1, with D perhaps TRBD1 (5 bases). Trimming left V 2 bases short and J 1 base short, with 12 bases between. Looked up from germline, CDR1 is SGDLS and CDR2 is YYNGEE. The CDR3 is made up of 15 amino acids. The CDR3 region is CASSVSGHQNTEAFF. The CDR3 DNA reads TGTGCCAGCAGCGTTTCCGGACATCAGAACACTGAAGCTTTCTTT.

The chain recombines TRBV28 with TRBJ2-7; D might be TRBD2 (5 bases). CDR3 length: 14 residues. V was trimmed by 3 bases and J by 1 base, leaving 10 bases between them. Germline lookup yields CDR1 MDHEN and CDR2 SYDVKM. The CDR3 region is CASSLLRGSYEQYF. CDR3 coding DNA: TGTGCCAGCAGTTTGTTACGGGGTTCCTACGAGCAGTACTTC.

The J gene is TRBJ1-1, the V gene TRBV29-1; D is perhaps TRBD1 (5 bases). CDR1 SQVTM and CDR2 ANQGSEA come from the germline V gene. CDR3 size: 13 residues. With 4 bases removed from V and 5 bases from J, the gap between germline ends came to 14 bases. Written as DNA, the CDR3 is TGCAGCGTTGTGATAGGGACTTGGACTGAAGCTTTCTTT. This translates into CSVVIGTWTEAFF.

The genes are TRBV29-1 and TRBJ2-7, with D perhaps matching TRBD1 (5 bases). The CDR3 is 14 residues long. Germline V gene sequence: CDR1 SQVTM, CDR2 ANQGSEA. V lost 6 bases, J lost 3 bases, and 18 bases lay in between. The CDR3 loop is CSVVPGRVVYEQYF. In DNA form, the CDR3 reads TGCAGCGTCGTACCAGGGCGTGTGGTCTACGAGCAGTACTTC.

The rearrangement links TRBV6-4 to TRBJ1-5; possible D gene TRBD1, 5 bases. CDR1 MRHNA and CDR2 SNTAGT come from the germline V gene. The CDR3 extends over 15 amino acids. V shed 4 bases and J shed 0 bases, with 10 bases lying between them. CDR3 nucleotides: TGTGCCAGCAGTGTGGGGCACTATAGCAATCAGCCCCAGCATTTT. It codes for CASSVGHYSNQPQHF.

The chain is built from TRBV11-2 and TRBJ2-5; 12 bases are a match to TRBD2. Germline CDR1 SGHAT, CDR2 FQNNGV. There are 14 residues in the CDR3. V lost 4 bases and J lost 6; bases outside the gene matches: 3. CDR3 sequence reads: CASSSLAGGQTQYF. CDR3 coding DNA: TGTGCCAGCAGCTCACTAGCGGGAGGCCAGACCCAGTACTTC.

In its sample, this clone was seen once. The chain is built from TRBV28 and TRBJ2-5; TRBD2 might be the D (6 bases). V lost 1 base and J lost 5, with 14 bases in between. This CDR3 is 15 amino acids long. Germline V CDR1 and CDR2: MDHEN, SYDVKM. CDR3 residues: CASSLLWGVWETQYF. CDR3 DNA sequence: TGTGCCAGCAGTTTATTATGGGGGGTTTGGGAGACCCAGTACTTC.

This chain uses TRBV18 with TRBJ1-3; D unclear. This CDR3 has 15 amino acids. Between the trimmed V and J ends, which lost 3 bases and 4 bases, there was a span of 13 bases. Germline CDR1 is KGHSH and CDR2 is LQKENI. The CDR3 DNA reads as TGTGCCAGCTCACCGTTTAGGGAGGCAGGAAACACCATATATTTT. This codes for CASSPFREAGNTIYF.

The rearrangement uses TRBV21-1 and TRBJ2-2; the D call TRBD1 from the table was never checked on the DNA. TRBV21-1 is classified as a pseudogene. CDR3 length equals 14 residues. The chain's CDR3 is CASRGLGMSGELFF. CDR3 sequence (DNA): TGTGCCAGCAGGGGGCTGGGGATGTCCGGGGAGCTGTTTTTT.

This clone came up once. The gene calls are TRBV4-3 and TRBJ1-1, with D unresolved. V was pared by 3 bases and J by 3 bases, with 2 bases between. The CDR3 length is 11 residues. Per germline, CDR1 LGHNA and CDR2 YSLEER. The CDR3 DNA reads TGCGCCAGCAGCCACTACACTGAAGCTTTCTTT. This encodes CASSHYTEAFF.

V gene TRBV30 combines with J gene TRBJ2-1, with TRBD2 as a possible D gene (5 bases). CDR3 size: 13 residues. Trimming took off 5 bases at V and 2 bases at J, with 10 bases between the two ends. CDR1 and CDR2 (germline): GTSNPN, SVGIG (reference sequence). CDR3 nucleotides: TGTGCCTGGCACCTAGCCACCTACAATGAGCAGTTCTTC. This codes for CAWHLATYNEQFF.

V and J are TRBV25-1 and TRBJ2-3, with 10 nucleotides matching TRBD1. The length of the CDR3 is 14 residues. The germline V gene has CDR1 MGHDK and CDR2 SYGVNS. The V and J ends lost 8 bases and 6 bases, in that order; junction bases with no gene match: 8. The CDR3 region has the DNA TGTGCCAGCCTTCAGACAGGGGGCGTCGATACGCAGTATTTT. Encoded protein: CASLQTGGVDTQYF.

The chain has TRBV5-8 and TRBJ1-2; D ambiguous. Trimming shortened V by 4 bases and J by 4 bases, and 8 bases separated the two germline ends. CDR1 is SGHTS and CDR2 is YDEGEE in the germline V gene. The CDR3 sequence is 12 residues long. CDR3 loop: CASSQTLYGYTF. The DNA for the CDR3 is TGTGCCAGCAGCCAGACACTCTATGGCTACACCTTC.

J is TRBJ2-1 and V is TRBV30; TRBD2 matches 8 bases. The length of the CDR3 is 14 residues. Trimming cost V 5 bases and J 10 bases; bases outside gene matches: 13. CDR1 GTSNPN and CDR2 SVGIG come from the germline V gene (reference sequence). CDR3 DNA sequence: TGTGCCTGGGAAGTTAGCGGGGCCGGCTTCGAGCAGTTCTTC. It yields the protein CAWEVSGAGFEQFF.

This chain links TRBV11-2 with TRBJ2-1; tentatively, D is TRBD2 (6 bases). Looked up from germline, CDR1 is SGHAT and CDR2 is FQNNGV. The germline V and J ends were trimmed by 5 bases and 10 bases, with 12 bases remaining between them. The CDR3 runs 12 residues. The CDR3 sequence: CASSAGSGEQFF. Written as DNA, the CDR3 is TGTGCCAGCAGCGCGGGGTCAGGGGAGCAGTTCTTC.

The rearrangement uses TRBV7-6 and TRBJ1-2; possible D gene TRBD1, 5 bases. The germline V and J ends were trimmed by 4 bases and 8 bases, with 11 bases remaining between them. CDR1 is SGHVS, CDR2 FNYEAQ, per germline. The CDR3 loop spans 12 amino acids. CDR3 in DNA: TGTGCCAGCAGCTCAGTGCGGGACGGCTACACCTTC. It translates to CASSSVRDGYTF.

This clone was found once. This chain links TRBV7-9 with TRBJ1-2, with D maybe TRBD1 (6 bases). The germline V and J ends were trimmed by 5 bases and 4 bases, with 17 bases remaining between them. CDR1 is SEHNR, CDR2 FQNEAQ, per germline (reference sequence). This CDR3 has 15 residues. For the CDR3, the DNA is TGTGCCAGCAGCCATCAGGGGATTGATACCTATGGCTACACCTTC. This encodes CASSHQGIDTYGYTF.

This sequence joins TRBV6-5 and TRBJ2-1; 8 bases agree with TRBD2. This CDR3 spans 15 amino acids. Germline values: CDR1 MNHEY, CDR2 SVGAGI. Germline trimming cut 1 base from V and 4 bases from J; bases unmatched to any gene: 3. The chain's CDR3 is CASSYWSGSYNEQFF. CDR3 bases: TGTGCCAGCAGTTACTGGAGCGGGAGTTACAATGAGCAGTTCTTC.

The V and J genes are TRBV6-5 and TRBJ2-1, with TRBD2 matching over 7 bases. CDR3 length: 13 amino acids. With 7 bases clipped from V and 10 bases from J, the junction kept 10 bases outside the gene matches. CDR1 and CDR2 from the germline V gene are MNHEY and SVGAGI. CDR3 loop: CASKVGGPGEQFF. Written as DNA, the CDR3 is TGTGCCAGCAAAGTGGGAGGGCCTGGGGAGCAGTTCTTC.

V gene TRBV9 combines with J gene TRBJ2-5; 9 positions match TRBD1. The V and J ends lost 0 bases and 2 bases, in that order; junction bases with no gene match: 5. The CDR3 totals 16 residues. Germline-derived CDR1 and CDR2 are SGDLS and YYNGEE. The CDR3 DNA reads as TGTGCCAGCAGCGTAGCAGGAGACAGGGGGCAAGAGACCCAGTACTTC. This codes for CASSVAGDRGQETQYF.

The J gene is TRBJ2-5, the V gene TRBV9, with TRBD2 as a possible D gene (5 bases). V was pared by 4 bases and J by 5 bases, with 21 bases between. The CDR3 extends over 16 amino acids. Per germline, CDR1 SGDLS and CDR2 YYNGEE. The CDR3, as DNA: TGTGCCAGCAGCCCTCTTAGCGAGAGGGCGACGGAGACCCAGTACTTC. This gives the protein CASSPLSERATETQYF. Drawing the rest from reference TRBV9 and TRBJ2-5, the complete variable domain is DSGVTQTPKHLITATGQRVTLRCSPRSGDLSVYWYQQSLDQGLQFLIQYYNGEERAKGNILERFSAQQFPDLHSELNLSSLELGDSALYFCASSPLSERATETQYFGPGTRLLVL.

The rearrangement links TRBV14 to TRBJ2-7, with D possibly matching TRBD1 (5 bases). The CDR3 covers 13 residues. Trimming took 3 bases from V and 2 from J, leaving 8 bases between them. Germline CDR1 and CDR2: SGHDN and FVKESK. CDR3 DNA sequence: TGTGCCAGCAGCCAGGGGCTACCCTACGAGCAGTACTTC. Residues: CASSQGLPYEQYF. The whole variable domain, filled in from reference TRBV14 and TRBJ2-7, reads EAGVTQFPSHSVIEKGQTVTLRCDPISGHDNLYWYRRVMGKEIKFLLHFVKESKQDESGMPNNRFLAERTGGTYSTLKVQPAELEDSGVYFCASSQGLPYEQYFGPGTRLTVT.

The V call is TRBV4-1, the J call TRBJ1-1, with a weak D call TRBD1 (6 bases). V was trimmed by 4 bases and J by 7 bases, leaving 19 bases between them. This CDR3 is built from 15 residues. CDR1 is MGHRA and CDR2 is YSYEKL in the germline V gene. The CDR3 reads CASSPLLTGTLEAFF. In nucleotides, the CDR3 is TGCGCCAGCAGCCCCCTCCTGACAGGTACACTTGAAGCTTTCTTT.

The CDR3 nucleotides read TGCGCCAGCAGCCCTTGGGCGGGGGCCTCTGGGGCCAACGTCCTGACTTTC. Translating gives CASSPWAGASGANVLTF. The chain has TRBV4-1 and TRBJ2-6; TRBD2 is a possible D gene (7 bases). This CDR3 is 17 amino acids long. Germline V gene data show CDR1 as MGHRA and CDR2 as YSYEKL. V lost 4 bases and J 0 bases, leaving 13 bases between the germline ends.